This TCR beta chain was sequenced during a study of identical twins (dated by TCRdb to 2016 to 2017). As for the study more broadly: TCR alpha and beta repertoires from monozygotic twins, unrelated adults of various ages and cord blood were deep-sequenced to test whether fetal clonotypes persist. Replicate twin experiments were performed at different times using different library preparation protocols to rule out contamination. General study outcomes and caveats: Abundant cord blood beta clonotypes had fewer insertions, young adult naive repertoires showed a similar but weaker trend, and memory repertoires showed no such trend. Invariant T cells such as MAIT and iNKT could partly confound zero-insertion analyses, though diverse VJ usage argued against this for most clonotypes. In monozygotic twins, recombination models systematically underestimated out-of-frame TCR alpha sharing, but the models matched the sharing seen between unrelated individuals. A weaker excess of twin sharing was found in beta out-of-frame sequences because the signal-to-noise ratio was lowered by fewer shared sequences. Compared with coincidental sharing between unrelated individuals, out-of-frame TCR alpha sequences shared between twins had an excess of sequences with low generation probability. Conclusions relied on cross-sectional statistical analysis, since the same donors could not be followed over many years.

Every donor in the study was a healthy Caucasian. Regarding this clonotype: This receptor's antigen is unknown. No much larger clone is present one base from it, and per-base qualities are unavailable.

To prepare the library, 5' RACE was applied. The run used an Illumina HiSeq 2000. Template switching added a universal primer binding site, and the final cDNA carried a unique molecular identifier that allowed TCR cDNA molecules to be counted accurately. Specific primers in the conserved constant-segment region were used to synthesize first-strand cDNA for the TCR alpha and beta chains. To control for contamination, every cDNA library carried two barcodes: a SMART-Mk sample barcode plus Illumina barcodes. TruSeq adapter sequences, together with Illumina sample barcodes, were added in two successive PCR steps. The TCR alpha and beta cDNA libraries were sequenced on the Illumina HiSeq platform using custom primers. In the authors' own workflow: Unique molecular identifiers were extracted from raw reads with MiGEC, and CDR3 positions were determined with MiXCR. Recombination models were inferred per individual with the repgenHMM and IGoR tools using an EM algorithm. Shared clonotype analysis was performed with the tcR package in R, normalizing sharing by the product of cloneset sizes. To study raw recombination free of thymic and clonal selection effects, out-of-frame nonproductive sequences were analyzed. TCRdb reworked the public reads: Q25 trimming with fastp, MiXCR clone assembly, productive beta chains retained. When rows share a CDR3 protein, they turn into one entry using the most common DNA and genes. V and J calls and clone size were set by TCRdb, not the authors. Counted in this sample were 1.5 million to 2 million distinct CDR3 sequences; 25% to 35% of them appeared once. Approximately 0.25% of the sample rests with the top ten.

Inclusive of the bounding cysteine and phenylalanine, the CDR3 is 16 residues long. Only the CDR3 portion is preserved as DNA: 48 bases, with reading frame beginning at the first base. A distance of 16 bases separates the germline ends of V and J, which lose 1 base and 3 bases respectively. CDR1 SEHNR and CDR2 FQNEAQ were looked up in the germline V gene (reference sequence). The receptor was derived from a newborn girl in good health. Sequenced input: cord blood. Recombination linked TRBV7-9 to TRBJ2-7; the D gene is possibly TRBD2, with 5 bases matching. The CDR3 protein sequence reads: CASSLESAWEFYEQYF. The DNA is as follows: TGTGCCAGCAGCTTAGAGTCTGCTTGGGAGTTCTACGAGCAGTACTTC.